This T cell receptor (beta chain) appears in the sequencing data of a study of blood T cell repertoires in COVID-19. Looking at the study overall: The United States, Italy and Spain provided the acute and convalescent COVID-19 samples. Sources were T cells, B-cell-depleted T cells, or PBMCs; the material itself was cDNA or gDNA.

Original processing methods: Amplification with reference gene primers provided the estimates of nucleated cell counts. The assay was immunoSEQ multiplex PCR, and TCRdb's table has in-frame clones only and misses some. The V and J calls and clone size come from that table; D and trimming were worked out from the DNA. The profile shows 200,000 to 250,000 clones, approximately 83% of them singletons. From germline, CDR1 is ENHRY and CDR2 SYGVKD. V lost 4 bases and J lost 4, with 13 bases in between. This CDR3 is 14 amino acids long. This clonotype was obtained from a woman in her thirties who had recovered from COVID-19. What was sequenced was peripheral blood. This chain uses TRBV10-3 with TRBJ1-1; D is perhaps TRBD1 (6 bases). Here the CDR3 DNA reads TGTGCCATCAGTGCCGCAGGGGTTGGCACTGAAGCTTTCTTT. Translating gives CAISAAGVGTEAFF.